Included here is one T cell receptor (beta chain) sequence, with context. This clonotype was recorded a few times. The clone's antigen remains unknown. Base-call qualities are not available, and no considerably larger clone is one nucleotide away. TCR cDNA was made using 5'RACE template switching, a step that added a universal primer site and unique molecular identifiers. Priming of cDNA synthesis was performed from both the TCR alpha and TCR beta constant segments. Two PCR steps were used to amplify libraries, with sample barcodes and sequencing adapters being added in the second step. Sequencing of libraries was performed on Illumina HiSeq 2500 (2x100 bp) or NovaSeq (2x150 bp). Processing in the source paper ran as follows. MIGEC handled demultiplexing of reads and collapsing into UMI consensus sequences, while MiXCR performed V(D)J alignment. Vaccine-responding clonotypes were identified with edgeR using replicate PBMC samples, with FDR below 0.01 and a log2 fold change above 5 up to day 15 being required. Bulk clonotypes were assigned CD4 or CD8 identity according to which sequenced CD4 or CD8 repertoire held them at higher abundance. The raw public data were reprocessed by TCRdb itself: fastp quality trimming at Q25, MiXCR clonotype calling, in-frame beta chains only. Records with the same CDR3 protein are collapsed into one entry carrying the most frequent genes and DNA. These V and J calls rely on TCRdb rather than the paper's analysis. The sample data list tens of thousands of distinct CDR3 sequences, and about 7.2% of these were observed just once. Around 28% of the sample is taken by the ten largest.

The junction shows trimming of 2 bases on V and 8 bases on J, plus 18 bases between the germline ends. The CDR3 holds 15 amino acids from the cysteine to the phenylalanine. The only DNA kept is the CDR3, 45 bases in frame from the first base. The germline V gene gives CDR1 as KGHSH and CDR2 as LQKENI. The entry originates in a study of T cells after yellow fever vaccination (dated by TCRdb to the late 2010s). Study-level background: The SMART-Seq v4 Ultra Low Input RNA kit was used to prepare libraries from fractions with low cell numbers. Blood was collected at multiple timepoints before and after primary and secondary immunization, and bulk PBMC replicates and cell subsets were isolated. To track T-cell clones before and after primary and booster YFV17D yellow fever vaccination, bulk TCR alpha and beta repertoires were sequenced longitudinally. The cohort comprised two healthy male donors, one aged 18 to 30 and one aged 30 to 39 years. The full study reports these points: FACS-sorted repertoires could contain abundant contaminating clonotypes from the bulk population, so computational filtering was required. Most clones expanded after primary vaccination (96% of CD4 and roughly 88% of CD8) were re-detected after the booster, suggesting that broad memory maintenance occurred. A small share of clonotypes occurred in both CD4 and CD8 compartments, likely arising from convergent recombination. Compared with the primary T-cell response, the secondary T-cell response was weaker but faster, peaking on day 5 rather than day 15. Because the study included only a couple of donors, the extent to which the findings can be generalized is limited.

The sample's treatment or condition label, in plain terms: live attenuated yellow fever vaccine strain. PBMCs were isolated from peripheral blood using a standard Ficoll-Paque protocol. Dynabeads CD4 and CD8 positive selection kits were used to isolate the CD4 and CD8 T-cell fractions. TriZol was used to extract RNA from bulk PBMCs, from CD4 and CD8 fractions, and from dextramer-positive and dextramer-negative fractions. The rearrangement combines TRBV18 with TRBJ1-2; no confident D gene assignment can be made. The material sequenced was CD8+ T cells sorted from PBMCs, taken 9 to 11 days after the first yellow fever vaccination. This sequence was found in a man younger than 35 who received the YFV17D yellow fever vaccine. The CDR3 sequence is CASSPADVPTVGYTF. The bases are TGTGCCAGCTCACCAGCGGATGTTCCAACCGTGGGCTACACCTTC.